This entry features one T cell receptor (beta chain) sequence. In Seattle, patients joined the study during active infection and were tracked longitudinally. These data come from a study of blood T cell repertoires in COVID-19. Across the study: Acute and convalescent COVID-19 samples came from the United States, Italy and Spain.

Per the authors' pipeline: Nucleated cell number was recorded as an estimate derived from reference gene primer amplification. The assay was immunoSEQ multiplex PCR, and TCRdb's table has in-frame clones only and misses some. The V and J calls and clone size are taken from that table; D and trimming were inferred from the DNA. The sample contains over 200,000 clones, around 80% of which appear only once. CDR1 and CDR2 from the germline V gene are SGHTA and FQGNSA. The CDR3 contains 13 residues. V lost 7 bases, J lost 4 bases, and 11 bases lay in between. The origin of this receptor is a woman aged 80 or over with COVID-19, enrolled during active disease. What was sequenced was peripheral blood. V is TRBV7-2 and J is TRBJ1-5, with D uncertain. CDR3 residues: CASTTFANQPQHF. The CDR3 bases are TGTGCCAGCACCACCTTTGCGAATCAGCCCCAGCATTTT.